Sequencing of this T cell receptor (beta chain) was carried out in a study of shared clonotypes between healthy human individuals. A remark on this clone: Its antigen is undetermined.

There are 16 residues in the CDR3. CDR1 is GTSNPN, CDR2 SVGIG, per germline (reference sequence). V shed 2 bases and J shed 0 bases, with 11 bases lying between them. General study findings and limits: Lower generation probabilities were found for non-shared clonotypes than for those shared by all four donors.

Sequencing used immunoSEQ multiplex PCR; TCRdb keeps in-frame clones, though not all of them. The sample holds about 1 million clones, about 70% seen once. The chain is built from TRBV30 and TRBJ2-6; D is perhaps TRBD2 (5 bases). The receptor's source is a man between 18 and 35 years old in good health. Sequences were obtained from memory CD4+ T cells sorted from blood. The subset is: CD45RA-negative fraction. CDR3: CAWSLARSSGANVLTF. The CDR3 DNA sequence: TGTGCCTGGAGTCTAGCCCGATCCTCTGGGGCCAACGTCCTGACTTTC. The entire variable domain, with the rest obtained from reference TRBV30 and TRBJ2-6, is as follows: SQTIHQWPATLVQPVGSPLSLECTVEGTSNPNLYWYRQAAGRGLQLLFYSVGIGQISSEVPQNLSASRPQDRQFILSSKKLLLSDSGFYLCAWSLARSSGANVLTFGAGSRLTVL.